Presented here are 19 T cell receptor beta chains from one specimen sequenced in a study of shared clonotypes between healthy human individuals. Using immunoSEQ multiplex PCR, the repertoire was profiled, and TCRdb retains in-frame clones only, with some absent. The data contain roughly 2.6 million clones, just over 90% of them singletons. The sequencing sample was made of naive CD4+ T cells sorted from blood. Noted subset: CD45RA+ positively selected. All receptors come from a man younger than 35 in good health.

This chain uses TRBV2 with TRBJ2-2; 7 nucleotides align to TRBD1. Unmatched junction bases numbered 1, after V lost 2 bases and J lost 4 bases. This CDR3 comprises 14 residues. The germline V gene has CDR1 SNHLY and CDR2 FYNNEI. DNA of the CDR3: TGTGCCAGCAGTGAACAGGGGGTCACCGGGGAGCTGTTTTTT. Its protein is CASSEQGVTGELFF.

The rearrangement joins TRBV10-1 to TRBJ2-1; 9 positions agree with TRBD2. V was pared by 2 bases and J by 3 bases, with 2 bases of the junction left unmatched. The germline CDR1 and CDR2 sequences are WNHNN and SYGVQD (reference sequence). The CDR3 contains 15 residues. The CDR3 coding sequence is TGCGCCAGCAGTGAGCAAGCGGGAGGCTACAATGAGCAGTTCTTC. It specifies CASSEQAGGYNEQFF.

The J gene is TRBJ2-7, the V gene TRBV5-1, with TRBD2 matching 11 bases. The CDR3 totals 15 residues. With 2 bases clipped from V and 7 bases from J, the junction kept 8 bases outside the gene matches. Germline loops: CDR1 SGHRS, CDR2 YFSETQ. CDR3 residues: CASSFVTSGIGEQYF. For the CDR3, the DNA is TGCGCCAGCAGCTTCGTGACTAGCGGGATTGGAGAGCAGTACTTC.

The sample holds a few counts of this clone. This chain joins TRBV4-1 and TRBJ1-1, with D possibly being TRBD1 (6 bases). The CDR3 contains 15 residues. The ends were cut back, 0 bases at V and 1 base at J, with 9 bases in the middle. Looked up from germline, CDR1 is MGHRA and CDR2 is YSYEKL. CDR3 region: CASSQEGDKNTEAFF. In DNA, the CDR3 is TGCGCCAGCAGCCAAGAGGGGGACAAGAACACTGAAGCTTTCTTT.

The V and J genes are TRBV9 and TRBJ2-1, with 12 bases identical to TRBD2. Germline-derived CDR1 and CDR2 are SGDLS and YYNGEE. There are 15 residues in the CDR3. The V and J ends lost 3 bases and 8 bases, in that order; junction bases with no gene match: 6. The CDR3 sequence is CASSEGTSGRDEQFF. CDR3 bases: TGTGCCAGCAGCGAGGGGACTAGCGGGCGAGATGAGCAGTTCTTC.

V gene TRBV30 combines with J gene TRBJ2-7; D is possibly TRBD2 (5 bases). V lost 4 bases, J lost 7 bases, and 20 bases lay in between. This CDR3 region has 14 residues. Germline lookup yields CDR1 GTSNPN and CDR2 SVGIG (reference sequence). CDR3 amino acids: CAWNPGSPPTEQYF. The CDR3 DNA sequence: TGTGCCTGGAACCCGGGATCCCCTCCTACTGAGCAGTACTTC.

The J gene is TRBJ2-2, the V gene TRBV4-3; 10 bases fit TRBD1. Germline-derived CDR1 and CDR2 are LGHNA and YSLEER. Trimming at V came to 7 bases and at J to 5 bases, leaving 7 bases not matched to a gene. CDR3 length: 15 residues. As DNA, the CDR3 is TGCGCCAGCAATCGGGACAGGGGCAGGACCGGGGAGCTGTTTTTT. Encoded protein: CASNRDRGRTGELFF.

The rearrangement joins TRBV25-1 to TRBJ2-7; D may be TRBD1 or TRBD2 (5 bases each). The CDR3 sequence is 11 residues long. The germline CDR1 and CDR2 sequences are MGHDK and SYGVNS. The V and J ends lost 5 bases and 5 bases respectively, with 7 bases between them. The CDR3 DNA reads as TGTGCCAGCAGTCGGGGCCACGAGCAGTACTTC. This gives the protein CASSRGHEQYF.

The rearrangement uses TRBV28 and TRBJ2-1; D gene unclear. Germline CDR1 MDHEN, CDR2 SYDVKM. The ends were cut back, 5 bases at V and 1 base at J, with 9 bases in the middle. The CDR3 has 14 residues. CDR3 DNA sequence: TGTGCCAGCAGTCCATTCAAATCCTACAATGAGCAGTTCTTC. Amino acids: CASSPFKSYNEQFF.

The chain recombines TRBV30 with TRBJ1-4, with 7 bases lining up with TRBD1. V was pared by 7 bases and J by 8 bases, with 10 bases of the junction left unmatched. The CDR3 covers 13 residues. Germline V CDR1 and CDR2: GTSNPN, SVGIG (reference sequence). CDR3 sequence: CASKRDSEEKLFF. CDR3 nucleotide sequence: TGTGCCTCTAAACGGGACAGCGAGGAAAAACTGTTTTTT.

The chain employs TRBV19 and TRBJ2-1; D is possibly TRBD1 (6 bases). V dropped 11 bases and J dropped 7 bases, with 21 bases sitting between them. Germline loops: CDR1 LNHDA, CDR2 SQIVND (reference sequence). The CDR3 runs 14 residues. CDR3 residues: CAVRIRGPGNEQFF. The CDR3 region has the DNA TGTGCCGTAAGAATCAGGGGCCCGGGGAATGAGCAGTTCTTC.

V is TRBV2 and J is TRBJ1-5; no clear D. V was pared by 7 bases and J by 4 bases, with 11 bases between. The length of the CDR3 is 13 residues. Per germline, CDR1 SNHLY and CDR2 FYNNEI. This CDR3 is CASNGRPNQPQHF. For the CDR3, the DNA is TGTGCCAGCAACGGCAGGCCTAATCAGCCCCAGCATTTT.

The chain employs TRBV7-6 and TRBJ2-5; TRBD2 matches at 9 bases. Germline-derived CDR1 and CDR2 are SGHVS and FNYEAQ. This CDR3 comprises 14 residues. The V segment lost 8 bases and the J segment 4 bases; nucleotides outside the gene matches: 8. CDR3 nucleotides: TGTGCCAGCTCCTGGGGCGGGAGGGCAGAGACCCAGTACTTC. Translated, it gives CASSWGGRAETQYF. The complete variable domain, with remaining parts taken from reference TRBV7-6 and TRBJ2-5, reads GAGVSQSPRYKVTKRGQDVALRCDPISGHVSLYWYRQALGQGPEFLTYFNYEAQQDKSGLPNDRFSAERPEGSISTLTIQRTEQRDSAMYRCASSWGGRAETQYFGPGTRLLVL.

This rearrangement joins TRBV4-3 to TRBJ2-7; TRBD2 aligns across 9 bases. The CDR3 runs to 14 residues. Looked up from germline, CDR1 is LGHNA and CDR2 is YSLEER. The V and J ends lost 1 base and 3 bases, in that order; junction bases with no gene match: 1. The CDR3 bases are TGCGCCAGCAGCCAAGTTAGCGGGAGCTACGAGCAGTACTTC. This gives the protein CASSQVSGSYEQYF.

This chain connects TRBV7-2 to TRBJ1-2, with D perhaps TRBD1 (6 bases). Germline CDR1 is SGHTA and CDR2 is FQGNSA. This CDR3 spans 16 amino acids. Deletions cut 4 bases from V and 2 bases from J, with 17 bases between. CDR3 sequence reads: CASSSRWTAGNYGYTF. DNA for the CDR3: TGTGCCAGCAGCTCTAGATGGACAGCAGGGAACTATGGCTACACCTTC.

V and J are TRBV18 and TRBJ1-1; 8 bases match TRBD1. The germline V gene has CDR1 KGHSH and CDR2 LQKENI. The junction had 5 bases not matched to a gene; V was cut back by 1 base and J by 1 base. The CDR3 covers 16 residues. CDR3 nucleotides: TGTGCCAGCTCACCACTCTCCGGACAGGGGAACACTGAAGCTTTCTTT. Protein sequence: CASSPLSGQGNTEAFF.

The sample holds a few counts of this clone. This sequence joins TRBV18 and TRBJ1-2; the D is unclear. Per the germline V gene, CDR1 is KGHSH and CDR2 is LQKENI. Trimming took 2 bases from V and 2 from J, leaving 15 bases between them. The CDR3 is 16 amino acids. CDR3 in amino acids: CASSPETPSINYGYTF. The CDR3 DNA is TGTGCCAGCTCACCAGAAACACCTTCTATCAACTATGGCTACACCTTC.

V and J are TRBV11-2 and TRBJ2-7; 7 bases fit TRBD2. Trimming removed 3 bases from V and 4 bases from J; junction bases left unmatched: 6. Germline CDR1 is SGHAT and CDR2 is FQNNGV. The CDR3 has 14 residues. The CDR3 nucleotides read TGTGCCAGCAGCTTCTGGGGGGGAGGGTACGAGCAGTACTTC. Its translation is CASSFWGGGYEQYF.

The chain employs TRBV30 and TRBJ2-6; D remains ambiguous. Germline CDR1 GTSNPN, CDR2 SVGIG (reference sequence). This CDR3 has 15 amino acids. Trimming removed 2 bases from V and 0 bases from J, with 8 bases in between. The CDR3, as DNA: TGTGCCTGGAGTCAGTGGGACTCTGGGGCCAACGTCCTGACTTTC. Amino acid sequence: CAWSQWDSGANVLTF.